One and the same sample provided the 15 T cell receptor beta chains below, sequenced in a study of CD8 T cells in ankylosing spondylitis. TCRdb reprocessed the 5' RACE reads via MiXCR and lists one record per CDR3 protein. The repertoire holds roughly 150,000 distinct CDR3 sequences, with under 35% as singletons. Sequenced material: synovial fluid, either unsorted or a sorted T cell fraction (not recorded which). These receptors all come from a male donor with ankylosing spondylitis.

This clonotype was counted between two and nine times. V usage is TRBV5-6 and J usage is TRBJ2-4, with 10 bases fitting TRBD2. The CDR3 sequence is 19 residues long. The V and J ends lost 4 bases and 1 base, in that order; junction bases with no gene match: 14. Germline V CDR1 and CDR2: SGHDT, YYEEEE. CDR3 protein: CASSTSSGRGSFAKNIQYF. The CDR3 nucleotides are TGTGCCAGCAGCACCTCTAGCGGGAGAGGAAGTTTTGCCAAAAACATTCAGTACTTC.

This clonotype was detected ten times or more. This chain connects TRBV20-1 to TRBJ2-3; 7 bases are a match to TRBD2. Losses at the gene ends were 5 bases for V and 2 bases for J; bases not matched to a gene: 13. Per germline, CDR1 DFQATT and CDR2 SNEGSKA (reference sequence). This CDR3 comprises 16 residues. This CDR3 is CSAPLGAAGITDTQYF. CDR3 DNA: TGCAGTGCTCCTCTAGGCGCAGCGGGGATCACAGATACGCAGTATTTT.

This clonotype was recorded once. The chain links TRBV7-9 to TRBJ2-1, with D perhaps TRBD1 or TRBD2 (5 bases each). The CDR3 is 14 residues long. Between the trimmed V and J ends, which lost 5 bases and 5 bases, there was a span of 13 bases. The germline V gene encodes CDR1 SEHNR and CDR2 FQNEAQ (reference sequence). CDR3 nucleotide sequence: TGTGCCAGCAGCACCGGGGACCTACACAATGAGCAGTTCTTC. Protein sequence: CASSTGDLHNEQFF. Full variable domain (outside the CDR3, taken from reference TRBV7-9 and TRBJ2-1): DTGVSQNPRHKITKRGQNVTFRCDPISEHNRLYWYRQTLGQGPEFLTYFQNEAQLEKSRLLSDRFSAERPKGSFSTLEIQRTEQGDSAMYLCASSTGDLHNEQFFGPGTRLTVL.

The table lists this clonotype with a few counts. V usage is TRBV2 and J usage is TRBJ2-2, with a weak D call TRBD2 (6 bases). CDR3 length: 14 amino acids. Germline V gives CDR1 SNHLY, CDR2 FYNNEI. Trimming removed 7 bases at V and 0 bases at J, with 9 bases between. This chain's CDR3 is CASKGDSNTGELFF. CDR3 bases: TGTGCCAGCAAAGGGGACTCGAACACCGGGGAGCTGTTTTTT.

This clonotype has only a few counts. The V and J genes are TRBV7-9 and TRBJ2-5; 10 bases fit TRBD2. Germline CDR1 is SEHNR and CDR2 is FQNEAQ (reference sequence). The CDR3 sequence is 16 residues long. After removal of 4 bases from V and 4 bases from J, the junction contained 9 bases not matched to a gene. CDR3 in amino acids: CASSSIAGGVLETQYF. In DNA form, the CDR3 reads TGTGCCAGCAGCTCGATAGCGGGAGGAGTTTTAGAGACCCAGTACTTC. Complete variable domain (other parts from reference TRBV7-9 and TRBJ2-5): DTGVSQNPRHKITKRGQNVTFRCDPISEHNRLYWYRQTLGQGPEFLTYFQNEAQLEKSRLLSDRFSAERPKGSFSTLEIQRTEQGDSAMYLCASSSIAGGVLETQYFGPGTRLLVL.

This sequence joins TRBV25-1 and TRBJ2-1, with D maybe TRBD2 (6 bases). Per the germline V gene, CDR1 is MGHDK and CDR2 is SYGVNS. The CDR3 is made up of 16 amino acids. V lost 1 base and J lost 6, with 16 bases in between. Here the CDR3 reads CASSELGGPTRNEQFF. CDR3 nucleotides: TGTGCCAGCAGTGAATTGGGGGGACCCACACGCAATGAGCAGTTCTTC.

This clonotype was counted a single time. The chain is built from TRBV6-2 or TRBV6-3 and TRBJ2-5; TRBD1 agrees at 7 bases. The CDR3 length is 15 residues. Germline-derived CDR1 and CDR2 are MNHEY and SVGEGT. J lost 1 base, V lost 5 bases, and 7 bases had no gene match. CDR3 amino acids: CASSKKGQVQETQYF. CDR3 bases: TGTGCCAGCAGTAAAAAAGGACAGGTCCAAGAGACCCAGTACTTC.

By share, this clonotype ranks as medium-sized. This rearrangement joins TRBV10-3 to TRBJ2-3; D ambiguous. V lost 3 bases and J lost 3, with 7 bases in between. From germline, CDR1 is ENHRY and CDR2 SYGVKD. The CDR3 is 13 amino acids. DNA for the CDR3: TGTGCCATCAGTGAAGGCCTAACAGATACGCAGTATTTT. Translated, it gives CAISEGLTDTQYF.

In this sample, this clonotype turned up a few times. This chain joins TRBV7-8 and TRBJ2-1; 11 nucleotides agree with TRBD2. The CDR3 has 19 residues. In germline, CDR1 is SGHVS, CDR2 FQNEAQ. V was clipped by 7 bases and J by 7 bases; unmatched bases: 21. This CDR3 reads CASTDPETSGKAGINEQFF. The CDR3 DNA sequence: TGTGCCAGCACCGACCCCGAGACTAGCGGGAAGGCGGGTATAAATGAGCAGTTCTTC.

The gene calls are TRBV3-1 and TRBJ1-1; unclear D gene. The CDR3 loop spans 14 amino acids. With 1 base removed from V and 5 bases from J, the gap between germline ends came to 11 bases. Germline lookup yields CDR1 LGHDT and CDR2 YNNKEL (reference sequence). CDR3 in amino acids: CASSQAQVRTEAFF. The CDR3, as DNA: TGTGCCAGCAGCCAAGCCCAGGTAAGGACTGAAGCTTTCTTT. The complete variable domain, with remaining parts taken from reference TRBV3-1 and TRBJ1-1, reads DTAVSQTPKYLVTQMGNDKSIKCEQNLGHDTMYWYKQDSKKFLKIMFSYNNKELIINETVPNRFSPKSPDKAHLNLHINSLELGDSAVYFCASSQAQVRTEAFFGQGTRLTVV.

This clonotype has a count of ten or more. Here the CDR3 reads CASSFLPTGELFF. DNA for the CDR3: TGTGCCAGCAGCTTCCTTCCGACCGGGGAGCTGTTTTTT. The rearrangement joins TRBV11-3 to TRBJ2-2, with unresolved D. The CDR3 is 13 residues long. Between the trimmed V and J ends, which lost 3 bases and 5 bases, there was a span of 7 bases. Germline V gives CDR1 SGHNT, CDR2 YENEEA.

In its sample, this clonotype was seen a few times. The V and J genes are TRBV20-1 and TRBJ2-2; no reliable D call. Germline-derived CDR1 and CDR2 are DFQATT and SNEGSKA (reference sequence). The CDR3 length is 12 residues. V lost 1 base to trimming and J lost 4 bases, with 4 bases between them. The CDR3 DNA reads TGCAGTGCTAGAGTTAGCACCGGGGAGCTGTTTTTT. Amino acids: CSARVSTGELFF.

The V and J genes are TRBV27 and TRBJ2-7; the D call may be TRBD1 or TRBD2 (7 bases each). Trimming pared 8 bases from V and 2 bases from J, leaving 19 bases between. The CDR3 contains 15 residues. Germline loops: CDR1 MNHEY, CDR2 SMNVEV (reference sequence). The CDR3 is CASRQGGRIAYEQYF. The CDR3 DNA sequence: TGTGCCAGCCGGCAGGGGGGGCGGATTGCCTACGAGCAGTACTTC.

The CDR3 here is CASSPGQGRGGYTF. CDR3 sequence (DNA): TGTGCCAGCAGTCCCGGACAGGGGAGAGGGGGCTACACCTTC. The chain has TRBV12-3 or TRBV12-4 and TRBJ1-2; 9 nucleotides agree with TRBD1. Trimming took 5 bases from V and 8 from J; bases not matched to a gene: 9. This CDR3 is 14 amino acids long.

This clonotype has just a few counts. The chain uses TRBV6-5 and TRBJ1-6, with D maybe TRBD1 (5 bases). CDR1 MNHEY and CDR2 SVGAGI come from the germline V gene. The V and J ends lost 3 bases and 7 bases respectively, with 10 bases between them. This CDR3 is 14 amino acids long. This CDR3 reads CASSYWGTNSPLHF. CDR3 DNA: TGTGCCAGCAGTTATTGGGGGACCAATTCACCCCTCCACTTT.